These 20 T cell receptor beta chains were sequenced from one sample in a study of T cell repertoires in cytomegalovirus infection. TCRdb used MiXCR to reprocess the reads, holding one entry per CDR3 protein. The sample includes around 310,000 distinct CDR3 sequences, about a sixth of them seen just once. The source material was PBMCs. All receptors derive from a human donor in good health (CMV status not recorded). Some clones in this sample may be carry-over from other donors' samples.

This clonotype was recorded once. V usage is TRBV12-3 or TRBV12-4 and J usage is TRBJ1-1; weak D call: TRBD1 (5 bases). Trimming took 3 bases from V and 5 from J, leaving 19 bases between them. The length of the CDR3 is 16 residues. CDR3 residues: CASSFGAGLAWTEAFF. DNA for the CDR3: TGTGCCAGCAGTTTTGGGGCAGGCCTGGCTTGGACTGAAGCTTTCTTT.

About this clonotype itself: With a much larger clone just one base away, this may be a read error. This rearrangement joins TRBV7-2 to TRBJ1-4; D not certain. The CDR3 loop spans 15 amino acids. V was trimmed by 5 bases and J by 5 bases, leaving 15 bases between them. Germline lookup yields CDR1 SGHTA and CDR2 FQGNSA. The CDR3 coding sequence is TGTGCCAGCAGCGGGCGGCCCGCATCCAATGAAAAACTGTTTTTT. As protein: CASSGRPASNEKLFF.

This clonotype was detected only a few times. This chain links TRBV20-1 with TRBJ2-3; possibly TRBD1 for D (5 bases). The V end was cut by 1 base, the J end by 2 bases, with 13 bases between. The CDR3 length is 15 residues. CDR1 is DFQATT, CDR2 SNEGSKA, per germline (reference sequence). The CDR3 reads CSARGAGYHTDTQYF. The CDR3 nucleotides are TGCAGTGCTAGAGGAGCAGGGTACCACACAGATACGCAGTATTTT.

This clonotype appeared many times. The chain joins TRBV7-9 to TRBJ2-7; D gene ambiguous. Germline CDR1 reads SEHNR; CDR2 reads FQNEAQ (reference sequence). Trimming pared 5 bases from V and 2 bases from J, leaving 10 bases between. This CDR3 is 13 amino acids long. The CDR3: CASSPKGPYEQYF. CDR3 DNA sequence: TGTGCCAGCAGCCCGAAGGGTCCCTACGAGCAGTACTTC.

This clonotype was observed many times. J is TRBJ2-5 and V is TRBV7-2; D is perhaps TRBD1 or TRBD2 (5 bases each). The germline V and J ends were trimmed by 4 bases and 2 bases, with 11 bases remaining between them. Looked up from germline, CDR1 is SGHTA and CDR2 is FQGNSA. The CDR3 runs to 14 residues. CDR3 residues: CASSSRGPQETQYF. CDR3 coding DNA: TGTGCCAGCAGCTCCCGGGGACCTCAAGAGACCCAGTACTTC. The entire variable domain, with the rest obtained from reference TRBV7-2 and TRBJ2-5, is as follows: GAGVSQSPSNKVTEKGKDVELRCDPISGHTALYWYRQSLGQGLEFLIYFQGNSAPDKSGLPSDRFSAERTGGSVSTLTIQRTQQEDSAVYLCASSSRGPQETQYFGPGTRLLVL.

This clonotype was counted ten times or more. This rearrangement joins TRBV27 to TRBJ2-5, with 13 bases lining up with TRBD2. Germline CDR1 MNHEY, CDR2 SMNVEV (reference sequence). The CDR3 sequence is 15 residues long. The J segment lost 1 base and the V segment lost 8 bases, leaving 4 bases of the junction unmatched. CDR3 nucleotide sequence: TGTGCCAGCCGACGACTAGCGGGGGGCCAAGAGACCCAGTACTTC. Protein sequence: CASRRLAGGQETQYF.

DNA of the CDR3: TGTGCCAGCAGCTCCGTACTGGGAATCCATTCACCCCTCCACTTT. Translation: CASSSVLGIHSPLHF. The chain couples TRBV7-9 to TRBJ1-6; D gene unclear. The CDR3 consists of 15 residues. The germline V and J ends were trimmed by 4 bases and 8 bases, with 15 bases remaining between them. The germline V gene encodes CDR1 SEHNR and CDR2 FQNEAQ (reference sequence). Drawing the rest from reference TRBV7-9 and TRBJ1-6, the complete variable domain is DTGVSQNPRHKITKRGQNVTFRCDPISEHNRLYWYRQTLGQGPEFLTYFQNEAQLEKSRLLSDRFSAERPKGSFSTLEIQRTEQGDSAMYLCASSSVLGIHSPLHFGNGTRLTVT.

The rearrangement links TRBV20-1 to TRBJ2-3; TRBD1 agrees at 9 bases. CDR1 and CDR2 from the germline V gene are DFQATT and SNEGSKA (reference sequence). With 5 bases clipped from V and 3 bases from J, the junction kept 9 bases outside the gene matches. The CDR3 has 15 residues. The CDR3 nucleotides read TGCAGTGCTTTCCCGGGACAGGGCGGGACAGATACGCAGTATTTT. Its translation is CSAFPGQGGTDTQYF.

The V gene is TRBV7-9, the J gene TRBJ2-7; D not resolved. Trimming removed 3 bases from V and 6 bases from J, with 9 bases in between. Per the germline V gene, CDR1 is SEHNR and CDR2 is FQNEAQ (reference sequence). This CDR3 spans 12 amino acids. In DNA, the CDR3 is TGTGCCAGCAGCTTGGAACCGTTCGAGCAGTACTTC. Its protein is CASSLEPFEQYF. The whole variable domain, remainder taken from reference TRBV7-9 and TRBJ2-7, is DTGVSQNPRHKITKRGQNVTFRCDPISEHNRLYWYRQTLGQGPEFLTYFQNEAQLEKSRLLSDRFSAERPKGSFSTLEIQRTEQGDSAMYLCASSLEPFEQYFGPGTRLTVT.

This clonotype was seen more than once but under ten times. The chain has TRBV10-3 and TRBJ2-3; 8 bases are a match to TRBD1. CDR1 is ENHRY, CDR2 SYGVKD, per germline. This CDR3 is built from 18 residues. The junction had 12 bases not matched to a gene; V was cut back by 0 bases and J by 4 bases. DNA of the CDR3: TGTGCCATCAGTGAGTCGCTCGGCAGGGGGCAGGTAGCAGATACGCAGTATTTT. Translating it yields CAISESLGRGQVADTQYF.

This sequence joins TRBV6-1 and TRBJ2-7; TRBD1 aligns across 7 bases. V lost 3 bases to trimming and J lost 2 bases; unmatched junction nucleotides: 7. This CDR3 is 15 amino acids long. The germline V gene encodes CDR1 MNHNS and CDR2 SASEGT. As DNA, the CDR3 is TGTGCCAGCAGTGAGTCGACAGGGTTGGCCTACGAGCAGTACTTC. Translating it yields CASSESTGLAYEQYF.

This clonotype was detected many times. This chain joins TRBV7-2 and TRBJ2-1; 9 bases fit TRBD2. V trimming: 1 base; J trimming: 5 bases; junction bases outside the gene matches: 12. The germline gives CDR1 SGHTA, CDR2 FQGNSA. The CDR3 consists of 18 residues. Written as DNA, the CDR3 is TGTGCCAGCAGCTTAGGTCGTGGGCTAGCGGGGAAGGACAATGAGCAGTTCTTC. Protein product: CASSLGRGLAGKDNEQFF.

This sequence joins TRBV18 and TRBJ1-1; D is ambiguous. CDR3 length: 11 amino acids. Trimming cost V 6 bases and J 5 bases, with 7 bases left between them. Germline assignment: CDR1 KGHSH and CDR2 LQKENI. CDR3: CASSGETEAFF. CDR3 nucleotides: TGTGCCAGCTCTGGGGAAACTGAAGCTTTCTTT.

A few counts support this clonotype. This rearrangement joins TRBV6-6 to TRBJ2-1; possibly TRBD2 for D (6 bases). Germline V gene sequence: CDR1 MNHNY, CDR2 SVGAGI (reference sequence). Trimming removed 4 bases at V and 7 bases at J, with 20 bases between. The CDR3 runs to 16 residues. In nucleotides, the CDR3 is TGTGCCAGCAGTTCCTCCGGGACTGGAAGACCTAATGAGCAGTTCTTC. It yields the protein CASSSSGTGRPNEQFF.

The CDR3, as DNA: TGCGCCAGCAGCCAAGCAAAAGTGAGCTTTTACAATGAGCAGTTCTTC. Protein sequence: CASSQAKVSFYNEQFF. The chain has TRBV4-3 and TRBJ2-1; D gene unclear. V lost 1 base, J lost 4 bases, and 14 bases lay in between. The CDR3 has 16 amino acids. CDR1 is LGHNA, CDR2 YSLEER, per germline.

In this sample, this clonotype turned up once. The CDR3 DNA sequence: TGTGCCAGCAGCCAAGGCGCGGATGGCTACACCTTC. It encodes CASSQGADGYTF. J is TRBJ1-2 and V is TRBV3-1; no firm D call. Germline V gene lookup returns CDR1 LGHDT and CDR2 YNNKEL (reference sequence). The V end lost 1 base, the J end lost 6 bases, and 6 bases lay between the germline ends. The CDR3 is 12 amino acids.

There are many counts of this clonotype. This chain connects TRBV7-2 to TRBJ2-7; weak D call: TRBD2 (5 bases). Germline V lookup: CDR1 SGHTA, CDR2 FQGNSA. V lost 0 bases, J lost 3 bases, and 9 bases lay in between. CDR3 size: 14 residues. CDR3 DNA sequence: TGTGCCAGCAGCTTAGCGGTCGGAGGCTACGAGCAGTACTTC. Residues: CASSLAVGGYEQYF. Complete variable domain (other parts from reference TRBV7-2 and TRBJ2-7): GAGVSQSPSNKVTEKGKDVELRCDPISGHTALYWYRQSLGQGLEFLIYFQGNSAPDKSGLPSDRFSAERTGGSVSTLTIQRTQQEDSAVYLCASSLAVGGYEQYFGPGTRLTVT.

This clonotype has ten or more counts. The rearrangement uses TRBV7-9 and TRBJ2-7, with 10 bases identical to TRBD1. Germline values: CDR1 SEHNR, CDR2 FQNEAQ (reference sequence). CDR3 length equals 17 residues. After removal of 5 bases from V and 3 bases from J, the junction contained 13 bases not matched to a gene. Here the CDR3 DNA reads TGTGCCAGCAGCGACGCAACGACAGGGGGCGCCGGCTACGAGCAGTACTTC. Translating it yields CASSDATTGGAGYEQYF.

The table lists this clonotype with many counts. V gene TRBV25-1 combines with J gene TRBJ2-5; D gene uncertain. With 2 bases removed from V and 4 bases from J, the gap between germline ends came to 14 bases. The CDR3 covers 15 residues. Looked up from germline, CDR1 is MGHDK and CDR2 is SYGVNS. CDR3 sequence: CASSEGSVLGETQYF. CDR3 sequence (DNA): TGTGCCAGCAGTGAAGGGTCCGTTTTGGGAGAGACCCAGTACTTC.

The rearrangement uses TRBV4-1 and TRBJ2-2, with D perhaps TRBD1 (5 bases). CDR1 MGHRA and CDR2 YSYEKL come from the germline V gene. The CDR3 consists of 15 residues. Trimming took off 3 bases at V and 4 bases at J, with 12 bases between the two ends. This chain's CDR3 is CASSHYPRGTGELFF. In DNA form, the CDR3 reads TGCGCCAGCAGCCACTACCCAAGGGGCACCGGGGAGCTGTTTTTT.